Following are 24 T cell receptor beta chains from one sample sequenced in a study of blood T cell repertoires in COVID-19. Using immunoSEQ multiplex PCR, the repertoire was profiled, and TCRdb retains in-frame clones only, with some absent. The sample carries some 200,000 clones, around four fifths recorded once. The sequenced sample was peripheral blood. The origin of the receptors is a man aged 25 to 45 with active or convalescent COVID-19.

The CDR3 DNA is TGTGCCAGCAGCCTCGGACTAGCGGGAGAGCAGTTCTTC. As protein: CASSLGLAGEQFF. The chain combines TRBV7-3 with TRBJ2-1; 12 bases fit TRBD2. Germline V gene sequence: CDR1 SGHTA, CDR2 FQGTGA. CDR3 length: 13 amino acids. With 5 bases clipped from V and 10 bases from J, the junction kept 3 bases outside the gene matches.

This clone appeared many times. V gene TRBV5-5 combines with J gene TRBJ2-7; a weak D match, TRBD1 (5 bases). This CDR3 spans 15 amino acids. Germline V lookup: CDR1 SGHKS, CDR2 YYEKEE (reference sequence). Trimming shortened V by 0 bases and J by 3 bases, and 13 bases separated the two germline ends. The CDR3 here is CASSLGIGAHYEQYF. DNA of the CDR3: TGTGCCAGCAGCTTGGGGATAGGGGCCCACTACGAGCAGTACTTC.

Regarding this clone: The CDR3 does not close with the conserved phenylalanine or tryptophan, likely indicating a read error. The V call is TRBV24-1, the J call TRBJ1-2; no definite D call. CDR3 size: 13 residues. V lost 2 bases and J lost 3, with 6 bases in between. Per germline, CDR1 KGHDR and CDR2 SFDVKD. This CDR3 is CATSDSRDYGYTL. CDR3 sequence (DNA): TGTGCCACCAGTGATTCCCGGGACTATGGCTACACCCTC.

The rearrangement joins TRBV7-2 to TRBJ2-5; 8 positions agree with TRBD1. The CDR3 totals 16 residues. Trimming removed 3 bases from V and 2 bases from J; junction bases left unmatched: 8. CDR1 and CDR2 (germline): SGHTA, FQGNSA. For the CDR3, the DNA is TGTGCCAGCAGCTTCGGACAGGGTGGGGGTCAAGAGACCCAGTACTTC. This gives the protein CASSFGQGGGQETQYF.

This clone occurred a few times. J is TRBJ1-1 and V is TRBV24-1; D gene ambiguous. Trimming took off 5 bases at V and 5 bases at J, with 11 bases between the two ends. The CDR3 extends over 13 amino acids. The germline gives CDR1 KGHDR, CDR2 SFDVKD. Here the CDR3 DNA reads TGTGCCACCAGTGCCCTGGGAGGAACTGAAGCTTTCTTT. As protein: CATSALGGTEAFF.

Points on this clone: The junction departs from germline at one end; a sequencing error may be responsible. The V and J genes are TRBV7-7 and TRBJ1-1; D is unclear. Germline lookup yields CDR1 SSHAT and CDR2 FNYEAQ (reference sequence). CDR3 length equals 13 residues. As DNA, the CDR3 is TGTGCTAGCAGCTTAGCCATGAACACTGAAGCTTTCTTT. Translating it yields CASSLAMNTEAFF.

The V call is TRBV29-1, the J call TRBJ2-5; 7 bases are shared with TRBD1. Germline trimming cut 1 base from V and 5 bases from J; bases unmatched to any gene: 13. There are 16 residues in the CDR3. Germline CDR1 SQVTM, CDR2 ANQGSEA. The CDR3 sequence: CSVEGTGMGSHETQYF. The CDR3 DNA is TGCAGCGTTGAAGGGACAGGCATGGGCAGCCATGAGACCCAGTACTTC.

V usage is TRBV6-5 and J usage is TRBJ2-7, with 9 bases matching TRBD2. CDR1 and CDR2 (germline): MNHEY, SVGAGI. This CDR3 has 16 residues. With V trimmed by 0 bases and J by 1 base, 4 bases remained unmatched. CDR3 protein: CASSYSSSGASYEQYF. CDR3 DNA sequence: TGTGCCAGCAGTTACTCGTCTAGCGGGGCTTCCTACGAGCAGTACTTC.

CDR3 nucleotides: TGTGCCAGCAGCAGGGACAGCTCCTATAATTCACCCCTCCACTTT. Protein: CASSRDSSYNSPLHF. This chain links TRBV7-6 with TRBJ1-6; 7 bases fit TRBD1. CDR3 size: 15 residues. CDR1 is SGHVS and CDR2 is FNYEAQ in the germline V gene. V shed 5 bases and J 0 bases; nucleotides not matched to a gene: 1. Together with reference TRBV7-6 and TRBJ1-6, the CDR3 gives the full variable domain: GAGVSQSPRYKVTKRGQDVALRCDPISGHVSLYWYRQALGQGPEFLTYFNYEAQQDKSGLPNDRFSAERPEGSISTLTIQRTEQRDSAMYRCASSRDSSYNSPLHFGNGTRLTVT.

The rearrangement links TRBV12-5 to TRBJ2-1; TRBD2 matches at 7 bases. CDR1 and CDR2 (germline): LGHNT, FRNRAP. V shed 7 bases and J 0 bases; nucleotides not matched to a gene: 6. The CDR3 runs to 15 residues. The CDR3 bases are TGTGCTAGTGTTTCCGCTAGCGGCTCCTACAATGAGCAGTTCTTC. The encoded protein is CASVSASGSYNEQFF.

This clone was counted at least ten times. The CDR3 region has the DNA TGTGCCAGCAGCGACAGGGGGGACAATCAGCCCCAGCATTTT. It is translated as CASSDRGDNQPQHF. The chain couples TRBV7-9 to TRBJ1-5, with TRBD1 identical over 9 bases. The CDR3 totals 14 residues. The J segment lost 3 bases and the V segment lost 5 bases, leaving 2 bases of the junction unmatched. CDR1 SEHNR and CDR2 FQNEAQ come from the germline V gene (reference sequence).

V usage is TRBV30 and J usage is TRBJ1-3; TRBD1 matches 7 bases. The CDR3 has 14 amino acids. Germline lookup yields CDR1 GTSNPN and CDR2 SVGIG (reference sequence). J lost 1 base, V lost 4 bases, and 4 bases had no gene match. This chain's CDR3 is CAWKTGTSGNTIYF. The CDR3 DNA follows: TGTGCCTGGAAGACAGGGACGTCTGGAAACACCATATATTTT.

This chain uses TRBV28 with TRBJ2-1; 9 positions agree with TRBD1. The CDR3 totals 14 residues. The J segment lost 7 bases and the V segment lost 5 bases, leaving 6 bases of the junction unmatched. Per germline, CDR1 MDHEN and CDR2 SYDVKM. Written as DNA, the CDR3 is TGTGCCAGCAGTCAAACAGGGGGCTGGAATGAGCAGTTCTTC. Amino acid sequence: CASSQTGGWNEQFF.

This rearrangement joins TRBV7-2 to TRBJ1-1; D ambiguous. Germline V CDR1 and CDR2: SGHTA, FQGNSA. The CDR3 spans 16 residues. The V end lost 3 bases, the J end lost 1 base, and 15 bases lay between the germline ends. The CDR3 DNA sequence: TGTGCCAGCAGCTTGTACCCCCGGGGTGCGAACACTGAAGCTTTCTTT. Translating it yields CASSLYPRGANTEAFF. Full variable domain (outside the CDR3, taken from reference TRBV7-2 and TRBJ1-1): GAGVSQSPSNKVTEKGKDVELRCDPISGHTALYWYRQSLGQGLEFLIYFQGNSAPDKSGLPSDRFSAERTGGSVSTLTIQRTQQEDSAVYLCASSLYPRGANTEAFFGQGTRLTVV.

This clone was recorded a few times. The chain combines TRBV9 with TRBJ1-1; D may be TRBD1 (6 bases). Trimming took 3 bases from V and 4 from J, leaving 22 bases between them. The germline V gene encodes CDR1 SGDLS and CDR2 YYNGEE. The CDR3 is 17 residues long. The CDR3 DNA reads as TGTGCCAGCAGCGATATCCCTTTTCCAGGGGTGACCACTGAAGCTTTCTTT. Translating gives CASSDIPFPGVTTEAFF.

The chain links TRBV14 to TRBJ2-7; D is unresolved. CDR1 is SGHDN, CDR2 FVKESK, per germline. The CDR3 runs to 13 residues. V lost 1 base and J 4 bases, leaving 8 bases between the germline ends. CDR3 bases: TGTGCCAGCAGCCAAGGCCGCGGTTACGAGCAGTACTTC. This translates into CASSQGRGYEQYF.

The CDR3 reads CASSSWSPAGYNEQFF. The CDR3 DNA follows: TGTGCCAGCAGCTCCTGGTCCCCAGCGGGGTACAATGAGCAGTTCTTC. This chain links TRBV11-3 with TRBJ2-1; TRBD2 matches at 7 bases. This CDR3 has 16 amino acids. J lost 4 bases, V lost 4 bases, and 10 bases had no gene match. In germline, CDR1 is SGHNT, CDR2 YENEEA.

The gene calls are TRBV24-1 and TRBJ1-2; no clear D. CDR1 and CDR2 (germline): KGHDR, SFDVKD. The CDR3 spans 11 residues. Between the trimmed V and J ends, which lost 11 bases and 3 bases, there was a span of 9 bases. For the CDR3, the DNA is TGTGCCATCGACGGGGACTATGGCTACACCTTC. Amino acids: CAIDGDYGYTF.

The chain recombines TRBV6-2 or TRBV6-3 with TRBJ2-7; TRBD2 aligns across 14 bases. Germline CDR1 MNHEY, CDR2 SVGEGT. The CDR3 has 17 amino acids. After removal of 2 bases from V and 2 bases from J, the junction contained 5 bases not matched to a gene. CDR3 protein: CASSYGLGLAGAYEQYF. In nucleotides, the CDR3 is TGTGCCAGCAGTTACGGCCTGGGACTAGCGGGGGCCTACGAGCAGTACTTC.

This chain joins TRBV6-6 and TRBJ1-5, with 7 bases fitting TRBD1. The J segment lost 6 bases and the V segment lost 2 bases, leaving 4 bases of the junction unmatched. The CDR3 loop spans 14 amino acids. Germline V lookup: CDR1 MNHNY, CDR2 SVGAGI (reference sequence). The CDR3 reads CASSYLQGGQPQHF. The CDR3 nucleotides are TGTGCCAGCAGTTACCTCCAGGGGGGTCAGCCCCAGCATTTT.

This chain connects TRBV9 to TRBJ2-7, with TRBD2 matching 10 bases. The CDR3 extends over 13 amino acids. Trimming cost V 5 bases and J 7 bases; bases outside gene matches: 6. Per germline, CDR1 SGDLS and CDR2 YYNGEE. CDR3 amino acids: CASSGLAGEEQYF. DNA for the CDR3: TGTGCCAGCAGTGGGCTAGCGGGAGAGGAGCAGTACTTC.

The chain employs TRBV6-1 and TRBJ1-3; the D gene is possibly TRBD1 (5 bases). The CDR3 length is 19 residues. The germline V gene encodes CDR1 MNHNS and CDR2 SASEGT. V dropped 3 bases and J dropped 0 bases, with 21 bases sitting between them. In nucleotides, the CDR3 is TGTGCCAGCAGTGATACACAGGCAGGGTGGCAATTCTCTGGAAACACCATATATTTT. Protein: CASSDTQAGWQFSGNTIYF.

V gene TRBV5-4 combines with J gene TRBJ2-2; TRBD1 matches 7 bases. The CDR3 consists of 15 residues. Trimming took 4 bases from V and 4 from J; bases not matched to a gene: 7. Germline assignment: CDR1 SGHNT and CDR2 YYREEE (reference sequence). The CDR3 bases are TGTGCCAGCAGCATAGGGGGCTTAGTCACCGGGGAGCTGTTTTTT. Its translation: CASSIGGLVTGELFF.

The V and J genes are TRBV5-1 and TRBJ2-4; 8 nucleotides line up with TRBD1. Germline V lookup: CDR1 SGHRS, CDR2 YFSETQ. The CDR3 consists of 16 residues. The junction had 7 bases not matched to a gene; V was cut back by 2 bases and J by 3 bases. As DNA, the CDR3 is TGCGCCAGCAGCTTAAGGACAGGGACGGTCAAAAACATTCAGTACTTC. Protein sequence: CASSLRTGTVKNIQYF.